The 18 T cell receptor beta chains below were found in one sample sequenced in a study of graft-versus-host responses after intestinal transplantation. Assay used: immunoSEQ multiplex PCR; TCRdb lists only in-frame clones, some missing. Among about 130,000 clones listed, just over 90% were seen once. The antigens for these receptors are not known. The sequences come from unstimulated CD4+ T cells sorted from spleen or lymph node cells, collected before intestinal transplant. The source is a human donor who received an intestinal transplant.

The V gene is TRBV2, the J gene TRBJ2-5; maybe TRBD2 (5 bases). The V end lost 6 bases, the J end lost 3 bases, and 5 bases lay between the germline ends. The CDR3 covers 11 residues. The germline V gene has CDR1 SNHLY and CDR2 FYNNEI. CDR3 residues: CASRGEETQYF. CDR3 nucleotides: TGTGCCAGCAGGGGAGAAGAGACCCAGTACTTC.

The chain is built from TRBV5-1 and TRBJ1-4; TRBD1 matches 9 bases. The trim removed 8 bases at V and 8 bases at J, leaving 13 bases unmatched. Germline V lookup: CDR1 SGHRS, CDR2 YFSETQ. The CDR3 extends over 15 amino acids. DNA of the CDR3: TGCGCCAGACCGACTCAGACAGGGGGAAGGGAAAAACTGTTTTTT. Amino acids: CARPTQTGGREKLFF.

The chain carries TRBV19 and TRBJ1-1, with 9 bases identical to TRBD1. With V trimmed by 5 bases and J by 13 bases, 14 bases remained unmatched. In germline, CDR1 is LNHDA, CDR2 SQIVND (reference sequence). This CDR3 contains 14 residues. CDR3 protein: CASSGLQGAPLGFF. The CDR3, as DNA: TGTGCCAGTAGTGGCTTACAGGGGGCCCCTCTGGGTTTCTTT.

J is TRBJ2-6 and V is TRBV4-2, with D perhaps TRBD1 (5 bases). Per the germline V gene, CDR1 is LGHNA and CDR2 is YNFKEQ. Trimming left V 3 bases short and J 0 bases short, with 15 bases between. This CDR3 has 18 amino acids. As DNA, the CDR3 is TGTGCCAGCAGCCAGGGGCAACAGGCTTTCTCTGGGGCCAACGTCCTGACTTTC. Protein sequence: CASSQGQQAFSGANVLTF.

This sequence joins TRBV10-2 and TRBJ2-7, with TRBD2 matching 10 bases. The CDR3 has 16 residues. V trimming: 4 bases; J trimming: 7 bases; junction bases outside the gene matches: 13. Per germline, CDR1 WSHSY and CDR2 SAAADI. The CDR3 sequence: CASSVSGLADYVEQYF. Written as DNA, the CDR3 is TGCGCCAGCAGTGTCTCCGGACTAGCGGACTACGTGGAGCAGTACTTC.

The chain employs TRBV5-5 and TRBJ2-5; D ambiguous. Trimming stripped 5 bases from V and 2 bases from J, with 4 bases between. Germline assignment: CDR1 SGHKS and CDR2 YYEKEE (reference sequence). The CDR3 is 11 residues long. CDR3: CASSAQETQYF. CDR3 nucleotides: TGTGCCAGCAGTGCGCAAGAGACCCAGTACTTC.

The chain is built from TRBV6-5 and TRBJ1-6; a weak D match, TRBD1 (5 bases). This CDR3 region has 14 residues. V was clipped by 8 bases and J by 9 bases, with 17 bases between them. Germline-derived CDR1 and CDR2 are MNHEY and SVGAGI. The CDR3 sequence is CASPTGVVRSPLHF. CDR3 nucleotides: TGTGCCAGCCCCACGGGGGTCGTGCGTTCACCCCTCCACTTT.

This rearrangement joins TRBV18 to TRBJ1-2; no definite D call. The V gene's germline CDR1 is KGHSH and CDR2 LQKENI. V lost 3 bases to trimming and J lost 6 bases, with 11 bases between them. The CDR3 contains 13 residues. The CDR3 protein is CASSPVVKDGYTF. DNA of the CDR3: TGTGCCAGCTCACCTGTAGTGAAGGATGGCTACACCTTC.

V is TRBV5-1 and J is TRBJ1-6; possible D gene TRBD1, 5 bases. Germline values: CDR1 SGHRS, CDR2 YFSETQ. The CDR3 runs 14 residues. Trimming shortened V by 0 bases and J by 11 bases, and 12 bases separated the two germline ends. The CDR3, as DNA: TGCGCCAGCAGCTTGGGTATCCGAGGGGCACCCCTCCACTTT. Amino acids: CASSLGIRGAPLHF.

This chain uses TRBV21-1 with TRBJ1-4. TRBV21-1 is annotated as a pseudogene. CDR3 length: 16 amino acids. This CDR3 is CASSKGTPATNEKLFF. Written as DNA, the CDR3 is TGTGCCAGCAGCAAAGGGACCCCCGCAACTAATGAAAAACTGTTTTTT.

This clone was detected a few times. The gene calls are TRBV7-9 and TRBJ1-2, with no clear D. The V gene lost 0 bases and the J gene lost 4 bases, with 6 bases spanning the gap. Germline-derived CDR1 and CDR2 are SEHNR and FQNEAQ (reference sequence). The CDR3 covers 13 residues. DNA for the CDR3: TGTGCCAGCAGCTTAGCTCAGTCCTATGGCTACACCTTC. Encoded protein: CASSLAQSYGYTF.

This chain connects TRBV7-2 to TRBJ1-2; no clear D. The CDR3 is 11 residues long. V lost 2 bases and J 7 bases, leaving 5 bases between the germline ends. Germline V gives CDR1 SGHTA, CDR2 FQGNSA. As DNA, the CDR3 is TGTGCCAGCAGCTTATACGCTGGCTACACCTTC. It translates to CASSLYAGYTF.

The chain carries TRBV4-1 and TRBJ2-3; no clear D. V lost 0 bases, J lost 2 bases, and 12 bases lay in between. The length of the CDR3 is 16 residues. Germline V gene lookup returns CDR1 MGHRA and CDR2 YSYEKL. As DNA, the CDR3 is TGCGCCAGCAGCCAAGACAGGTCGGCGTCCACAGATACGCAGTATTTT. Amino acid sequence: CASSQDRSASTDTQYF.

This chain connects TRBV2 to TRBJ2-1; 7 nucleotides match TRBD1. The germline gives CDR1 SNHLY, CDR2 FYNNEI. This CDR3 region has 13 residues. Trimming at V came to 10 bases and at J to 6 bases, leaving 9 bases not matched to a gene. This CDR3 is CATNRDRRNEQFF. In DNA form, the CDR3 reads TGTGCCACTAACAGGGACAGACGCAATGAGCAGTTCTTC.

This chain joins TRBV5-4 and TRBJ1-6; 8 nucleotides align to TRBD1. Germline CDR1 reads SGHNT; CDR2 reads YYREEE (reference sequence). The CDR3 spans 17 residues. The ends lost 5 bases at V and 7 bases at J; junction bases unmatched: 14. In nucleotides, the CDR3 is TGTGCCAGCAGTCTCGGACAGGGCCGGGATAGGAATTCACCCCTCCACTTT. This translates into CASSLGQGRDRNSPLHF.

The CDR3 loop is CASSQRPEDPQHF. The CDR3 bases are TGCGCCAGCAGCCAAAGGCCTGAGGACCCCCAGCATTTT. The chain couples TRBV4-1 to TRBJ1-5; D unclear. Deletions cut 2 bases from V and 10 bases from J, with 12 bases between. This CDR3 is built from 13 residues. Germline V gives CDR1 MGHRA, CDR2 YSYEKL.

The chain employs TRBV7-8 and TRBJ2-3, with 13 bases that match TRBD2. The germline V gene has CDR1 SGHVS and CDR2 FQNEAQ. Trimming took 7 bases from V and 4 from J; bases not matched to a gene: 8. The CDR3 runs 16 residues. CDR3 bases: TGTGCCAGCACCCTAGGACTAGCGGGGGTGGCAGATACGCAGTATTTT. Protein product: CASTLGLAGVADTQYF.

The rearrangement joins TRBV20-1 to TRBJ1-5; D perhaps matches TRBD1 (5 bases). Germline V gene sequence: CDR1 DFQATT, CDR2 SNEGSKA (reference sequence). Trimming took off 7 bases at V and 12 bases at J, with 16 bases between the two ends. CDR3 length equals 11 residues. The CDR3 DNA sequence: TGCAGTGTTATGATCAGGGAAGACCAGCATTTT. It encodes CSVMIREDQHF.